The 6 T cell receptor beta chains reported below all come from one sample, sequenced in a study of shared clonotypes between healthy human individuals. Sequenced by immunoSEQ multiplex PCR; TCRdb stores in-frame clones only, minus some. This sample yields about 2 million clones, of which approximately 95% are seen a single time; approximately 1.2% belongs to the top ten. CD45RO negativity and positive selection for CCR7 defined naive CD8 cells, a population that excluded terminally differentiated effector memory CD45RA+ cells. Sequencing was performed on naive CD8+ T cells sorted from blood. These receptor sequences come from a young man in good health.

The J gene is TRBJ1-1, the V gene TRBV10-2; D might be TRBD1 (5 bases). The germline V gene has CDR1 WSHSY and CDR2 SAAADI. This CDR3 is built from 14 residues. The germline V and J ends were trimmed by 5 bases and 1 base, with 11 bases remaining between them. The CDR3 here is CASSSQVTNTEAFF. Here the CDR3 DNA reads TGCGCCAGCAGTTCACAGGTGACGAACACTGAAGCTTTCTTT.

This chain connects TRBV7-8 to TRBJ2-2, with TRBD2 matching over 11 bases. The CDR3 extends over 18 amino acids. Unmatched junction bases numbered 9, after V lost 3 bases and J lost 3 bases. The germline V gene encodes CDR1 SGHVS and CDR2 FQNEAQ. The CDR3 protein is CASSFHLAGGHYTGELFF. CDR3 bases: TGTGCCAGCAGCTTCCACCTAGCGGGGGGACATTACACCGGGGAGCTGTTTTTT.

In regard to this clone: Other DNA sequences in the sample encode the same CDR3. This chain links TRBV7-2 with TRBJ1-2; D gene unclear. V lost 0 bases to trimming and J lost 7 bases, with 6 bases between them. The length of the CDR3 is 12 residues. The germline V gene has CDR1 SGHTA and CDR2 FQGNSA. CDR3 region: CASSLAGFGYTF. The CDR3 nucleotides read TGTGCCAGCAGCTTAGCGGGATTTGGCTACACCTTC.

The V gene is TRBV9, the J gene TRBJ2-1, with D perhaps matching TRBD2 (6 bases). Germline assignment: CDR1 SGDLS and CDR2 YYNGEE. This CDR3 has 14 amino acids. The germline V and J ends were trimmed by 0 bases and 6 bases, with 10 bases remaining between them. As DNA, the CDR3 is TGTGCCAGCAGCGTAGGCGGGATGGGCAATGAGCAGTTCTTC. It codes for CASSVGGMGNEQFF. The full variable domain, its missing parts supplied by reference TRBV9 and TRBJ2-1, is DSGVTQTPKHLITATGQRVTLRCSPRSGDLSVYWYQQSLDQGLQFLIQYYNGEERAKGNILERFSAQQFPDLHSELNLSSLELGDSALYFCASSVGGMGNEQFFGPGTRLTVL.

This chain links TRBV7-8 with TRBJ2-7; 13 bases line up with TRBD2. The J segment lost 3 bases and the V segment lost 5 bases, leaving 7 bases of the junction unmatched. The CDR3 has 16 residues. From germline, CDR1 is SGHVS and CDR2 FQNEAQ. CDR3 sequence reads: CASSTGLAGTGYEQYF. CDR3 nucleotide sequence: TGTGCCAGCAGCACGGGACTAGCGGGAACAGGCTACGAGCAGTACTTC.

The V gene is TRBV11-2, the J gene TRBJ1-4, with 9 bases lining up with TRBD1. With 6 bases clipped from V and 5 bases from J, the junction kept 4 bases outside the gene matches. Germline V gives CDR1 SGHAT, CDR2 FQNNGV. This CDR3 region has 14 residues. The CDR3 region has the DNA TGTGCCAGCAGGGCCGGGACAGGGAATGAAAAACTGTTTTTT. Protein: CASRAGTGNEKLFF.